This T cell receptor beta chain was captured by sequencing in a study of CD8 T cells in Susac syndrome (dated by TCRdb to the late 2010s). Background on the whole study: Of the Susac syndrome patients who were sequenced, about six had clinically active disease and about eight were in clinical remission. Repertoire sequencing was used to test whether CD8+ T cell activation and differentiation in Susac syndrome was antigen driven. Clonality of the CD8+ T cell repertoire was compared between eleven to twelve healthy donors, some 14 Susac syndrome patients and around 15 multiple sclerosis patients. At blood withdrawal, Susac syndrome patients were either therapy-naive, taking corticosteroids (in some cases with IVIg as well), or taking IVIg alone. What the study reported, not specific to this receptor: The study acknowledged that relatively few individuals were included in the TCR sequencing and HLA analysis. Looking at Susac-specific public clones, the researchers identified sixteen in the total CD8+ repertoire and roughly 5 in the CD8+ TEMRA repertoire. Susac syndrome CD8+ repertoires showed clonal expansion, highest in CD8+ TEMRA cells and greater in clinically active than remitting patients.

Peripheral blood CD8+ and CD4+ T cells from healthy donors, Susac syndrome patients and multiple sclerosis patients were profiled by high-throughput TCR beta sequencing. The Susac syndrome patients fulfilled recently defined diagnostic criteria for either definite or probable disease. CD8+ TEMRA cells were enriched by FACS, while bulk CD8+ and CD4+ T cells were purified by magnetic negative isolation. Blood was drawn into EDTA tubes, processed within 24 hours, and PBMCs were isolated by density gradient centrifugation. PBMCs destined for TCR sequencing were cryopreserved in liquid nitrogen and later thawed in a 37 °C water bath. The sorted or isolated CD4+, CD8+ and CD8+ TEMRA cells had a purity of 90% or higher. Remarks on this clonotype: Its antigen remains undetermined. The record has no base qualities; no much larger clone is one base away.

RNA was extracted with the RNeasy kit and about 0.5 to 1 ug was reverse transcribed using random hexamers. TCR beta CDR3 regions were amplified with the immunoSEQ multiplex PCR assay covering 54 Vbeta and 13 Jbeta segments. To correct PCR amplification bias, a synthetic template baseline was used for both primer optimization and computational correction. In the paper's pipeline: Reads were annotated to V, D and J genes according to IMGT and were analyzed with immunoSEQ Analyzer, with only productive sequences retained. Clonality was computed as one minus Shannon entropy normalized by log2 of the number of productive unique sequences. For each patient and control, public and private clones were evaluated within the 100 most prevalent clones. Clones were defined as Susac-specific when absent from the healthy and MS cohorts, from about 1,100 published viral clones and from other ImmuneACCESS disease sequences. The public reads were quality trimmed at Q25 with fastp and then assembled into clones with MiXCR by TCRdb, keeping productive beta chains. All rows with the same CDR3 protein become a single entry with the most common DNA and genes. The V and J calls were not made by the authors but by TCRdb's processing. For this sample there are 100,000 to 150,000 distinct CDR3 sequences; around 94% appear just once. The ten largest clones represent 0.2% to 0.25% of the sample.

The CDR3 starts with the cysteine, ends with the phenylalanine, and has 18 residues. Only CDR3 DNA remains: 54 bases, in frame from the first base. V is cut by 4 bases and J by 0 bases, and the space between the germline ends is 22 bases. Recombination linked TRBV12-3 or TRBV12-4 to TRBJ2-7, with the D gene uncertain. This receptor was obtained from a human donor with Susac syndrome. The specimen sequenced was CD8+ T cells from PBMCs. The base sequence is TGTGCCAGCAGTTCCATCCTTCCTAAACTGTCGAACTCCTACGAGCAGTACTTC. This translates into CASSSILPKLSNSYEQYF.